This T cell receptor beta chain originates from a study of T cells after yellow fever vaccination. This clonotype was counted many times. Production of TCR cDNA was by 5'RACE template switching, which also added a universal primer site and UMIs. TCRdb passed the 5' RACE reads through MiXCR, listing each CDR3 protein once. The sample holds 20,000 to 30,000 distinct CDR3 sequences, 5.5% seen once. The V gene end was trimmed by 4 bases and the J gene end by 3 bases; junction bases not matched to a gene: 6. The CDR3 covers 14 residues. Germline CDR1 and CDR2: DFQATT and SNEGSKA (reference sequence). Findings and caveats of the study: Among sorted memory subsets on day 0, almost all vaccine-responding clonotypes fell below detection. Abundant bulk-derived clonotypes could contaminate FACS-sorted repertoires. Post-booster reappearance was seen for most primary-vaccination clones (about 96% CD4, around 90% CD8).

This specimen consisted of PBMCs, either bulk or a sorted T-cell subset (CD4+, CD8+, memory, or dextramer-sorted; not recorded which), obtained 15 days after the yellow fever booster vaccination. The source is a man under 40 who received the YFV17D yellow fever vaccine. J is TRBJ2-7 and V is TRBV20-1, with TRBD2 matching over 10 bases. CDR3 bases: TGCAGTGCTACATCGGGACTAGCGAGCTACGAGCAGTACTTC. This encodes CSATSGLASYEQYF.